These 31 T cell receptor beta chains were sequenced from one sample in a study of blood T cell repertoires in COVID-19. The protocol was immunoSEQ multiplex PCR, while the TCRdb copy is restricted to in-frame clones and leaves out a portion. The sample has approximately 130,000 clones; around 83% are singletons. Specimen: peripheral blood. The receptors stem from a human donor in a cohort sampled during active COVID-19.

The genes are TRBV6-1 and TRBJ2-1; perhaps TRBD1 as D (5 bases). The germline gives CDR1 MNHNS, CDR2 SASEGT. The V and J ends lost 1 base and 9 bases respectively, with 16 bases between them. This CDR3 has 15 amino acids. The CDR3 region is CASSEEQAWFAEQFF. CDR3 in DNA: TGTGCCAGCAGTGAAGAACAGGCCTGGTTTGCTGAGCAGTTCTTC.

The chain recombines TRBV3-1 (or the pseudogene TRBV3-2) with TRBJ1-2; D possibly corresponds to TRBD1 (6 bases). CDR1 is LGHDT and CDR2 is YNNKEL in the germline V gene (reference sequence). The V gene lost 0 bases and the J gene lost 8 bases, with 16 bases spanning the gap. The CDR3 covers 15 residues. CDR3 DNA sequence: TGTGCCAGCAGCCAAGATGGTGCAGGGGCGCGAGGCTACACCTTC. Its translation is CASSQDGAGARGYTF.

This clone has only a few counts. This chain joins TRBV7-2 and TRBJ2-1; TRBD2 matches at 7 bases. The CDR3 spans 14 residues. Germline assignment: CDR1 SGHTA and CDR2 FQGNSA. J gave up 8 bases and V 0 bases, and 4 bases lay outside the gene matches. The CDR3 nucleotides read TGTGCCAGCAGCTTAGCGGGAGGGCACCATGAGCAGTTCTTC. It yields the protein CASSLAGGHHEQFF.

The V call is TRBV7-2, the J call TRBJ2-5; TRBD2 matches 10 bases. Trimming cost V 0 bases and J 5 bases; bases outside gene matches: 6. CDR1 and CDR2 from the germline V gene are SGHTA and FQGNSA. This CDR3 spans 16 amino acids. This CDR3 is CASSLASGRAPETQYF. The CDR3 region has the DNA TGTGCCAGCAGCTTAGCCAGCGGGAGGGCCCCGGAGACCCAGTACTTC.

This clone has a single count. The chain is built from TRBV4-1 and TRBJ2-5, with 13 nucleotides matching TRBD2. This CDR3 region has 15 residues. CDR1 is MGHRA and CDR2 is YSYEKL in the germline V gene. The V and J ends lost 3 bases and 5 bases, in that order; junction bases with no gene match: 3. The CDR3: CASSHPTSGRETQYF. CDR3 in DNA: TGCGCCAGCAGCCACCCGACTAGCGGGAGGGAGACCCAGTACTTC.

The CDR3 nucleotides are TGTGCCAGCAGCTCCGGGACTATGTACGAGCAGTACGTC. Translated: CASSSGTMYEQYV. The chain uses TRBV7-8 and TRBJ2-7; 7 positions agree with TRBD2. From germline, CDR1 is SGHVS and CDR2 FQNEAQ. The CDR3 extends over 13 amino acids. V trimming: 4 bases; J trimming: 4 bases; junction bases outside the gene matches: 4.

V usage is TRBV5-1 and J usage is TRBJ2-4; 9 positions agree with TRBD1. Germline loops: CDR1 SGHRS, CDR2 YFSETQ. The CDR3 covers 16 residues. V was clipped by 4 bases and J by 2 bases; unmatched bases: 7. CDR3 amino acids: CASSGRTGASKNIQYF. CDR3 DNA sequence: TGCGCCAGCAGCGGAAGGACAGGGGCCTCCAAAAACATTCAGTACTTC.

The chain is built from TRBV23-1 and TRBJ2-1; tentative D call: TRBD1 (6 bases). TRBV23-1 is an open reading frame whose function is uncertain. The CDR3 is 9 amino acids. V lost 4 bases and J lost 15, with 7 bases in between. The CDR3: CASSRRGFF. The CDR3 DNA is TGCGCCAGCAGTCGCAGGGGGTTCTTC.

This clone was found a few times. J is TRBJ1-2 and V is TRBV14, with unresolved D. The CDR3 runs 15 residues. Germline values: CDR1 SGHDN, CDR2 FVKESK. Trimming pared 4 bases from V and 2 bases from J, leaving 14 bases between. The CDR3 region is CASSPVGQPNYGYTF. The CDR3 nucleotides read TGTGCCAGCAGCCCAGTTGGGCAACCAAACTATGGCTACACCTTC.

This clone was recorded once. V usage is TRBV5-5 and J usage is TRBJ1-6; D gene uncertain. V lost 4 bases and J lost 8, with 13 bases in between. The CDR3 consists of 14 residues. Germline values: CDR1 SGHKS, CDR2 YYEKEE (reference sequence). CDR3 residues: CASSLGLWDSPLHF. For the CDR3, the DNA is TGTGCCAGCAGCCTTGGGCTGTGGGATTCACCCCTCCACTTT.

The genes are TRBV7-6 and TRBJ2-4; 11 positions agree with TRBD2. The J segment lost 6 bases and the V segment lost 1 base, leaving 8 bases of the junction unmatched. The CDR3 has 17 amino acids. Germline V gene lookup returns CDR1 SGHVS and CDR2 FNYEAQ. In nucleotides, the CDR3 is TGTGCCAGCAGCTTAGAAGCTCCGACTAGCGGGGTAAACATTCAGTACTTC. Protein product: CASSLEAPTSGVNIQYF.

The chain joins TRBV7-3 to TRBJ1-1, with TRBD1 matching 8 bases. CDR3 length: 14 amino acids. CDR1 and CDR2 from the germline V gene are SGHTA and FQGTGA. J lost 4 bases, V lost 2 bases, and 3 bases had no gene match. CDR3 sequence reads: CASSLAGGRTEAFF. The CDR3 nucleotides read TGTGCCAGCAGCTTAGCAGGGGGCCGCACTGAAGCTTTCTTT. Full variable domain (remainder filled in from reference TRBV7-3 and TRBJ1-1): GAGVSQTPSNKVTEKGKYVELRCDPISGHTALYWYRQSLGQGPEFLIYFQGTGAADDSGLPNDRFFAVRPEGSVSTLKIQRTERGDSAVYLCASSLAGGRTEAFFGQGTRLTVV.

The CDR3 DNA reads as TGTGCCATCAACACAGACGGGAACACTGAAGCTTTCTTT. Protein: CAINTDGNTEAFF. The chain has TRBV10-3 and TRBJ1-1; D ambiguous. The germline CDR1 and CDR2 sequences are ENHRY and SYGVKD. CDR3 length equals 13 residues. The V gene lost 7 bases and the J gene lost 1 base, with 10 bases spanning the gap.

CDR3 DNA: TGTGCCAGCAGCGGGAGGGCCTGTCGGTTCTTC. This gives the protein CASSGRACRFF. The chain uses TRBV11-2 and TRBJ2-1; TRBD2 matches at 7 bases. CDR1 SGHAT and CDR2 FQNNGV come from the germline V gene. Trimming at V came to 5 bases and at J to 15 bases, leaving 7 bases not matched to a gene. This CDR3 is built from 11 residues. The complete variable domain, with remaining parts taken from reference TRBV11-2 and TRBJ2-1, reads EAGVAQSPRYKIIEKRQSVAFWCNPISGHATLYWYQQILGQGPKLLIQFQNNGVVDDSQLPKDRFSAERLKGVDSTLKIQPAKLEDSAVYLCASSGRACRFFGPGTRLTVL.

The chain links TRBV7-2 to TRBJ2-7; D is ambiguous. Per the germline V gene, CDR1 is SGHTA and CDR2 is FQGNSA. V shed 1 base and J shed 3 bases, with 7 bases lying between them. The CDR3 covers 13 residues. This CDR3 is CASSLVRLYEQYF. CDR3 coding DNA: TGTGCCAGCAGCTTAGTGCGTCTCTACGAGCAGTACTTC.

This chain uses TRBV7-2 with TRBJ1-2; no clear D gene. Deletions cut 5 bases from V and 6 bases from J, with 10 bases between. This CDR3 has 12 residues. From germline, CDR1 is SGHTA and CDR2 FQGNSA. CDR3 sequence reads: CASSPHRDGYTF. The CDR3 nucleotides are TGTGCCAGCAGCCCTCATCGGGATGGCTACACCTTC. Combining the CDR3 with reference TRBV7-2 and TRBJ1-2 gives the whole variable domain GAGVSQSPSNKVTEKGKDVELRCDPISGHTALYWYRQSLGQGLEFLIYFQGNSAPDKSGLPSDRFSAERTGGSVSTLTIQRTQQEDSAVYLCASSPHRDGYTFGSGTRLTVV.

This clone was detected only a few times. The chain is built from TRBV24-1 and TRBJ2-3; 11 nucleotides line up with TRBD2. The CDR3 sequence is 18 residues long. Trimming took 4 bases from V and 0 from J; bases not matched to a gene: 8. Germline V lookup: CDR1 KGHDR, CDR2 SFDVKD. The DNA of the CDR3 is TGTGCCACCAGTGACGGACTAGCGGGTAAATCTAGCACAGATACGCAGTATTTT. This codes for CATSDGLAGKSSTDTQYF.

The V and J genes are TRBV5-8 and TRBJ2-6, with D possibly being TRBD1 (6 bases). CDR1 is SGHTS, CDR2 YDEGEE, per germline. This CDR3 region has 16 residues. Trimming removed 4 bases at V and 4 bases at J, with 15 bases between. The CDR3 DNA follows: TGTGCCAGCAGCCCATCTGGACAGAGCGGGGCCAACGTCCTGACTTTC. Translated: CASSPSGQSGANVLTF. The full variable domain, in which reference TRBV5-8 and TRBJ2-6 provide the parts outside the CDR3, is EAGVTQSPTHLIKTRGQQATLRCSPISGHTSVYWYQQALGLGLQFLLWYDEGEERNRGNFPPRFSGRQFPNYSSELNVNALELEDSALYLCASSPSGQSGANVLTFGAGSRLTVL.

The chain carries TRBV4-1 and TRBJ2-5, with TRBD2 matching over 9 bases. The CDR3 totals 17 residues. Germline CDR1 MGHRA, CDR2 YSYEKL. With 1 base clipped from V and 4 bases from J, the junction kept 10 bases outside the gene matches. CDR3 region: CASSQVIEREVRETQYF. The CDR3 DNA reads TGCGCCAGCAGCCAAGTGATTGAGCGGGAGGTTAGAGAGACCCAGTACTTC.

The chain has TRBV5-4 and TRBJ2-1; 8 bases align to TRBD2. Trimming removed 0 bases from V and 8 bases from J; junction bases left unmatched: 7. This CDR3 spans 15 amino acids. In germline, CDR1 is SGHNT, CDR2 YYREEE (reference sequence). The CDR3 DNA reads as TGTGCCAGCAGCTTGGAGAGCGGGGGTTTCGATGAGCAGTTCTTC. Translating gives CASSLESGGFDEQFF.

This chain's CDR3 is CASSQVYPQNTQYF. The CDR3 DNA reads as TGCGCCAGCAGCCAAGTCTACCCACAGAATACGCAGTATTTT. The gene calls are TRBV4-3 and TRBJ2-3, with D hard to call. The CDR3 spans 14 residues. Per the germline V gene, CDR1 is LGHNA and CDR2 is YSLEER. V lost 1 base, J lost 7 bases, and 12 bases lay in between.

The chain joins TRBV5-6 to TRBJ2-5; TRBD2 might be the D (7 bases). This CDR3 contains 16 residues. The germline V and J ends were trimmed by 1 base and 3 bases, with 16 bases remaining between them. Per germline, CDR1 SGHDT and CDR2 YYEEEE. The CDR3 loop reads CASSLRGGAREETQYF. CDR3 in DNA: TGTGCCAGCAGCTTGCGCGGGGGCGCCCGGGAAGAGACCCAGTACTTC.

This sequence joins TRBV5-6 and TRBJ1-2; D perhaps matches TRBD1 (5 bases). Trimming removed 1 base from V and 5 bases from J, with 18 bases in between. CDR1 is SGHDT and CDR2 is YYEEEE in the germline V gene. The CDR3 has 16 amino acids. CDR3 nucleotides: TGTGCCAGCAGCTTGCCCCCCCCCGACAGTCGGTATGGCTACACCTTC. Translation: CASSLPPPDSRYGYTF. Complete variable domain (other parts from reference TRBV5-6 and TRBJ1-2): DAGVTQSPTHLIKTRGQQVTLRCSPKSGHDTVSWYQQALGQGPQFIFQYYEEEERQRGNFPDRFSGHQFPNYSSELNVNALLLGDSALYLCASSLPPPDSRYGYTFGSGTRLTVV.

The gene calls are TRBV29-1 and TRBJ2-5; possible D gene TRBD1, 6 bases. Germline loops: CDR1 SQVTM, CDR2 ANQGSEA. CDR3 length equals 13 residues. The V and J ends lost 7 bases and 5 bases respectively, with 17 bases between them. The CDR3 loop is CSGNRAPGETQYF. CDR3 bases: TGCAGCGGGAACAGGGCGCCCGGTGAGACCCAGTACTTC. The variable domain in full, with the rest retrieved from reference TRBV29-1 and TRBJ2-5, is SAVISQKPSRDICQRGTSLTIQCQVDSQVTMMFWYRQQPGQSLTLIATANQGSEATYESGFVIDKFPISRPNLTFSTLTVSNMSPEDSSIYLCSGNRAPGETQYFGPGTRLLVL.

The CDR3 here is CASSPPVETQYF. The CDR3 coding sequence is TGTGCCAGCAGCCCACCGGTAGAGACCCAGTACTTC. The chain combines TRBV7-2 with TRBJ2-5; no clear D. The CDR3 spans 12 residues. V shed 5 bases and J shed 4 bases, with 8 bases lying between them. In germline, CDR1 is SGHTA, CDR2 FQGNSA.

V is TRBV3-1 (or the pseudogene TRBV3-2) and J is TRBJ2-5; D may be TRBD2 (6 bases). Germline assignment: CDR1 LGHDT and CDR2 YNNKEL (reference sequence). Trimming removed 3 bases from V and 5 bases from J, with 19 bases in between. The CDR3 loop spans 16 amino acids. CDR3 in DNA: TGTGCCAGCAGCCAGAAACTAGCTTTAGGGTGGGAGACCCAGTACTTC. Its protein product is CASSQKLALGWETQYF.

V gene TRBV18 combines with J gene TRBJ1-1, with unresolved D. CDR1 is KGHSH and CDR2 is LQKENI in the germline V gene. Trimming shortened V by 6 bases and J by 3 bases, and 17 bases separated the two germline ends. This CDR3 is 15 amino acids long. The CDR3 DNA sequence: TGTGCCAGCTCTCCCCCTACTGGTTTGGACACTGAAGCTTTCTTT. Its protein is CASSPPTGLDTEAFF.

V is TRBV7-9 and J is TRBJ1-2, with unresolved D. CDR3 size: 12 residues. Germline CDR1 and CDR2: SEHNR and FQNEAQ (reference sequence). Trimming pared 3 bases from V and 3 bases from J, leaving 5 bases between. In DNA form, the CDR3 reads TGTGCCAGCAGCTTGTTCGACTATGGCTACACCTTC. Protein sequence: CASSLFDYGYTF.

The rearrangement joins TRBV7-9 to TRBJ1-2; 7 bases map to TRBD1. This CDR3 is built from 15 residues. The J segment lost 2 bases and the V segment lost 5 bases, leaving 8 bases of the junction unmatched. CDR1 is SEHNR, CDR2 FQNEAQ, per germline (reference sequence). The CDR3 nucleotides are TGTGCCAGCAGCAAGCGACAGGGAGACAACTATGGCTACACCTTC. Translating it yields CASSKRQGDNYGYTF.

V is TRBV23-1 and J is TRBJ2-5, with D uncertain. TRBV23-1 carries the ORF label, with uncertain function. The CDR3 is 14 residues long. Trimming pared 5 bases from V and 2 bases from J, leaving 12 bases between. The CDR3 protein is CASSISTDQETQYF. In DNA, the CDR3 is TGCGCCAGCAGTATAAGTACAGATCAAGAGACCCAGTACTTC.

The chain has TRBV6-5 and TRBJ1-2, with D maybe TRBD1 (6 bases). Trimming took 6 bases from V and 4 from J, leaving 12 bases between them. CDR3 size: 13 residues. CDR1 is MNHEY and CDR2 is SVGAGI in the germline V gene. CDR3 protein: CASSPGQTYGYTF. CDR3 coding DNA: TGTGCCAGCAGCCCCGGACAGACCTATGGCTACACCTTC.